Shown below are 21 T cell receptor beta chains from a single sample sequenced in a study of cytotoxic CD8 clonotypes in ibrutinib-treated CLL. Clones were sequenced by immunoSEQ multiplex PCR, and TCRdb holds only the in-frame ones, with some missing. The sample has about 7,600 clones, under 85% seen once. The sequenced sample was PBMCs, obtained before ibrutinib treatment. These receptors were taken from a human donor with chronic lymphocytic leukemia.

This chain uses TRBV6-6 with TRBJ2-7; D remains ambiguous. CDR3 length equals 11 residues. The V gene's germline CDR1 is MNHNY and CDR2 SVGAGI (reference sequence). Trimming shortened V by 4 bases and J by 5 bases, and 6 bases separated the two germline ends. In DNA, the CDR3 is TGTGCCAGCAGTTTATCAAACGAGCAGTACTTC. Residues: CASSLSNEQYF.

The chain carries TRBV11-2 and TRBJ2-1; D remains unclear. This CDR3 comprises 12 residues. V was trimmed by 5 bases and J by 3 bases, leaving 5 bases between them. Germline V CDR1 and CDR2: SGHAT, FQNNGV. The CDR3 reads CASSPLYNEQFF. The DNA of the CDR3 is TGTGCCAGCAGCCCCCTCTACAATGAGCAGTTCTTC. Complete variable domain (other parts from reference TRBV11-2 and TRBJ2-1): EAGVAQSPRYKIIEKRQSVAFWCNPISGHATLYWYQQILGQGPKLLIQFQNNGVVDDSQLPKDRFSAERLKGVDSTLKIQPAKLEDSAVYLCASSPLYNEQFFGPGTRLTVL.

V is TRBV6-1 and J is TRBJ1-1; D is uncertain. CDR3 size: 13 residues. Per the germline V gene, CDR1 is MNHNS and CDR2 is SASEGT. V shed 8 bases and J shed 0 bases, with 10 bases lying between them. The chain's CDR3 is CASVAPVNTEAFF. CDR3 DNA: TGTGCCAGCGTAGCCCCGGTGAACACTGAAGCTTTCTTT.

This CDR3 is CASSLDRGTYNEQFF. CDR3 DNA sequence: TGTGCCAGCAGCTTAGACAGGGGAACCTACAATGAGCAGTTCTTC. The chain has TRBV7-2 and TRBJ2-1; 7 bases agree with TRBD1. With V trimmed by 1 base and J by 2 bases, 2 bases remained unmatched. The V gene's germline CDR1 is SGHTA and CDR2 FQGNSA. The CDR3 totals 15 residues.

This chain links TRBV4-3 with TRBJ2-2; D unclear. The V gene lost 0 bases and the J gene lost 2 bases, with 1 base spanning the gap. CDR3 length equals 13 residues. Looked up from germline, CDR1 is LGHNA and CDR2 is YSLEER. Written as DNA, the CDR3 is TGCGCCAGCAGCCAAGATAACACCGGGGAGCTGTTTTTT. The encoded protein is CASSQDNTGELFF.

The J gene is TRBJ2-7, the V gene TRBV5-6; D possibly corresponds to TRBD1 (5 bases). Trimming shortened V by 4 bases and J by 0 bases, and 8 bases separated the two germline ends. Germline CDR1 and CDR2: SGHDT and YYEEEE. This CDR3 is 13 amino acids long. CDR3 amino acids: CASSQGHSYEQYF. In nucleotides, the CDR3 is TGTGCCAGCAGCCAAGGACACTCCTACGAGCAGTACTTC.

The chain combines TRBV5-1 with TRBJ1-4; D remains ambiguous. This CDR3 is built from 14 residues. The V and J ends lost 4 bases and 7 bases respectively, with 14 bases between them. Germline lookup yields CDR1 SGHRS and CDR2 YFSETQ. In DNA form, the CDR3 reads TGCGCCAGCAGCCGGGAGAATCGCGGTGAAAAACTGTTTTTT. Translating gives CASSRENRGEKLFF.

The chain links TRBV7-7 to TRBJ2-2; perhaps TRBD2 as D (5 bases). Deletions cut 7 bases from V and 5 bases from J, with 14 bases between. CDR1 SSHAT and CDR2 FNYEAQ come from the germline V gene (reference sequence). This CDR3 comprises 14 residues. CDR3 sequence reads: CASTGVEFTGELFF. The CDR3 DNA is TGTGCCAGCACCGGGGTGGAATTTACCGGGGAGCTGTTTTTT. Complete variable domain (other parts from reference TRBV7-7 and TRBJ2-2): GAGVSQSPRYKVTKRGQDVTLRCDPISSHATLYWYQQALGQGPEFLTYFNYEAQPDKSGLPSDRFSAERPEGSISTLTIQRTEQRDSAMYRCASTGVEFTGELFFGEGSRLTVL.

This chain joins TRBV30 and TRBJ2-6; maybe TRBD1 (6 bases). CDR1 and CDR2 from the germline V gene are GTSNPN and SVGIG (reference sequence). This CDR3 has 15 residues. Trimming took 3 bases from V and 1 from J, leaving 10 bases between them. The CDR3, as DNA: TGTGCCTGGAGCTCACAGGGATCTGGGGCCAACGTCCTGACTTTC. This encodes CAWSSQGSGANVLTF.

The rearrangement joins TRBV10-3 to TRBJ2-2, with 8 bases identical to TRBD2. V lost 10 bases, J lost 5 bases, and 9 bases stayed unmatched. CDR1 ENHRY and CDR2 SYGVKD come from the germline V gene. The CDR3 spans 14 residues. The CDR3 spells CATTGTSKTGELFF. The CDR3, as DNA: TGTGCCACGACCGGGACTAGTAAAACCGGGGAGCTGTTTTTT.

Only a few counts were recorded for this clone. The chain uses TRBV7-9 and TRBJ2-1, with 9 nucleotides matching TRBD2. The CDR3 length is 15 residues. Germline CDR1 is SEHNR and CDR2 is FQNEAQ (reference sequence). Unmatched junction bases numbered 0, after V lost 3 bases and J lost 0 bases. CDR3 nucleotides: TGTGCCAGCAGCTTTAGCGGGAGCTCCTACAATGAGCAGTTCTTC. Amino acids: CASSFSGSSYNEQFF.

The J gene is TRBJ1-2, the V gene TRBV30, with 8 bases fitting TRBD1. J lost 8 bases, V lost 2 bases, and 7 bases had no gene match. Germline V gene sequence: CDR1 GTSNPN, CDR2 SVGIG (reference sequence). CDR3 length equals 13 residues. Here the CDR3 reads CAWSSDRAKGYTF. DNA of the CDR3: TGTGCCTGGAGTTCGGACAGGGCTAAGGGCTACACCTTC.

V and J are TRBV5-1 and TRBJ2-1; no reliable D call. Germline loops: CDR1 SGHRS, CDR2 YFSETQ. V was trimmed by 2 bases and J by 8 bases, leaving 5 bases between them. The CDR3 contains 11 residues. The CDR3 spells CASSFKDEQFF. In nucleotides, the CDR3 is TGCGCCAGCAGCTTCAAGGATGAGCAGTTCTTC.

The chain couples TRBV5-1 to TRBJ2-3; 10 bases map to TRBD1. The CDR3 spans 16 residues. Germline CDR1 and CDR2: SGHRS and YFSETQ. V lost 0 bases to trimming and J lost 2 bases; unmatched junction nucleotides: 3. The CDR3 nucleotides are TGCGCCAGCAGCTTGGGTGGGACAGGGGTCACAGATACGCAGTATTTT. Its protein product is CASSLGGTGVTDTQYF.

This clone was detected only once. V gene TRBV5-1 combines with J gene TRBJ2-7; D possibly matches TRBD1 or TRBD2 (7 bases each). CDR1 is SGHRS, CDR2 YFSETQ, per germline. V was pared by 1 base and J by 1 base, with 9 bases between. This CDR3 comprises 14 residues. CDR3 amino acids: CASSLQGGSYEQYF. CDR3 DNA: TGCGCCAGCAGCTTGCAGGGGGGGTCCTACGAGCAGTACTTC.

This chain uses TRBV30 with TRBJ2-1; 8 bases line up with TRBD1. There are 15 residues in the CDR3. Per germline, CDR1 GTSNPN and CDR2 SVGIG (reference sequence). V shed 1 base and J 3 bases; nucleotides not matched to a gene: 5. The CDR3 coding sequence is TGTGCCTGGAGTGACGCCGGGACAGGCTACAATGAGCAGTTCTTC. Translated: CAWSDAGTGYNEQFF.

This chain links TRBV4-3 with TRBJ2-1; TRBD2 aligns across 9 bases. In germline, CDR1 is LGHNA, CDR2 YSLEER. With V trimmed by 4 bases and J by 8 bases, 15 bases remained unmatched. The CDR3 has 17 amino acids. The chain's CDR3 is CASSPGLAFRFVHEQFF. The CDR3 nucleotides read TGCGCCAGCAGCCCGGGACTAGCTTTCAGGTTTGTTCATGAGCAGTTCTTC.

The chain uses TRBV6-5 and TRBJ2-5; the match to TRBD2 covers 9 bases. CDR3 size: 15 residues. V shed 4 bases and J 5 bases; nucleotides not matched to a gene: 8. Germline values: CDR1 MNHEY, CDR2 SVGAGI. CDR3 in DNA: TGTGCCAGCAGTTTAACGCGGGGGGGTCGGGAGACCCAGTACTTC. It codes for CASSLTRGGRETQYF.

This clone was observed once. The V gene is TRBV7-4, the J gene TRBJ2-5; D not certain. Trimming took off 5 bases at V and 4 bases at J, with 23 bases between the two ends. This CDR3 spans 17 amino acids. The germline gives CDR1 SGHVT, CDR2 SQSDAQ. CDR3 region: CASSVPIGIRNSETQYF. The CDR3 DNA is TGTGCCAGCAGCGTCCCGATTGGCATACGCAATTCAGAGACCCAGTACTTC.

This clone was picked up one time. This chain uses TRBV6-5 with TRBJ2-5, with D possibly TRBD1 on 6 matching bases. The germline gives CDR1 MNHEY, CDR2 SVGAGI. The CDR3 is 14 amino acids. With 6 bases removed from V and 5 bases from J, the gap between germline ends came to 16 bases. This CDR3 is CASSQGTGHETQYF. The CDR3, as DNA: TGTGCCAGCAGCCAAGGAACAGGGCACGAGACCCAGTACTTC.

The rearrangement links TRBV29-1 to TRBJ1-2; no definite D call. This CDR3 is built from 12 residues. Trimming removed 0 bases from V and 8 bases from J, with 10 bases in between. Germline values: CDR1 SQVTM, CDR2 ANQGSEA. In DNA form, the CDR3 reads TGCAGCGTTGAAGATCAAAGTGGAGGCTACACCTTC. This translates into CSVEDQSGGYTF.